This T cell receptor (beta chain) was profiled in a study of blood T cell repertoires in COVID-19. Germline V gene data show CDR1 as MNHEY and CDR2 as SVGAGI. The CDR3 extends over 14 amino acids. As processed by the authors: For nucleated cells, counts were estimated from reference gene primer amplification. Sequencing was performed with immunoSEQ multiplex PCR; in TCRdb, only in-frame clones are kept and a portion is missing. That table supplies the V and J calls and clone size; D and trimming were determined from the DNA. Here the sample spans approximately 470,000 clones, roughly 88% being singletons.

The genes are TRBV6-5 and TRBJ2-3; TRBD2 agrees at 11 bases. The source is a human donor in a cohort sampled during active COVID-19. The source material was peripheral blood. CDR3: CASTALAGADTQYF. The CDR3 coding sequence is TGTGCTTCCACGGCACTAGCGGGAGCAGATACGCAGTATTTT.